This TCR beta chain emerged from a study of shared clonotypes between healthy human individuals (dated by TCRdb to the early 2020s). Study-level background: A couple of women and three men aged 18 to 49 years were included in the cohort. Per donor, three plates each were used for CD4 naive and CD4 memory, two for CD8 naive, and one for CD8 memory. Different laboratories and diverse techniques were used to prepare libraries and sequence TCR repertoires, to increase sequencing depth and limit assay-specific biases. To estimate repertoire size and how much clonotypes are shared between individuals, the study performed deep sequencing of blood TCR repertoires from roughly five healthy adults. Each donor's leukapheresis produced roughly between about 0.8 and 10 billion PBMCs.

Using the deep immunoSEQ assay, TCR CDR3 regions were amplified from genomic DNA by multiplex PCR. Genomic DNA extracted from each cell subset was distributed evenly over all wells of several immunoSEQ 96-well plates, and each plate served as one replicate. For sorted subsets, about 200 ng genomic DNA, equal to some 30,000 T cell genomes, was loaded into each replicate PCR. Purified libraries were measured with a Qubit 3.0 fluorometer, size-checked on a Bioanalyzer 2100, and measured again with the KAPA Library Quantification kit. Each immunoSEQ 96-well plate was sequenced on its own single-read 150-cycle Illumina NextSeq 550 flow cell. On the study's bioinformatics: Because the immunoSEQ output held only junctional sequences and lacked quality scores, the filtering could not match the filtering applied to full-length reads. To assign V/J genes and CDR3, sequences were annotated against IMGT germline references using PyIR, a Python wrapper for IgBLAST v1.9. Any read was removed if the V/J assignment was weak (E-value above 1e-6), the CDR3 was missing, or the read contained stop codons, out-of-frame junctions, or ambiguous translated residues. V3J clonotypes were defined as sequences sharing an identical inferred V gene, J gene, and CDR3 amino acid sequence. To compute the percentage overlap between repertoires, the number of shared unique clonotypes was divided by the size of the smaller repertoire. Richness of each repertoire was evaluated using RTK rarefaction, the Chao1 estimator, and Recon v2.1 estimates of unobserved clonotypes. Generation probabilities were computed with OLGA for all TCRbeta clonotypes obtained by the gDNA method from a handful of donors. This is the immuneACCESS table as TCRdb keeps it, with only in-frame sequences that have V and J called. A part of the clones is gone; compared with another copy, unresolved V genes explain less than half, and the rest is unexplained. The DNA was the basis for D and trimming; V, J and clone size are from that table. This sample comprises 2 million to 2.5 million clones, 95% of them detected only once. Roughly 0.13% of the sample is taken by the ten largest.

The research as a whole found: The genetic and exposure-history diversity represented was limited by the small number of donors. Estimated clonotype richness was generally larger for naive than for memory subsets. Sampling was restricted to blood, and TCR repertoires in tissues likely differ from the TCR repertoires found in blood. Rarefaction of sorted-subset datasets indicated incomplete sequencing despite the large sequencing depth. Based on pairwise subsampling, the degree of clonotype sharing among donors was expected to be affected by sequencing depth. Higher generation probabilities were observed for clonotypes shared by all four sorted-subset donors than for non-shared clonotypes. Sharing across a few donors was observed for approximately 4.6% of naive CD4, 3% to 3.5% of naive CD8, over 2% of memory CD4, and around 0.44% of memory CD8 clonotypes.

CDR1 and CDR2 were assigned from the germline V gene as SGHTS and YDEGEE. Counted from cysteine to phenylalanine, this CDR3 has 18 amino acids. Just the 54-base CDR3 DNA is kept, in frame starting at base 1. V lost 0 bases and J lost 1 base, and the count of bases not matched to a germline gene is 8. A remark on this clone: Its antigen has not been determined. No quality values exist for individual bases; no much larger clone is one base distant.

The donors were healthy, HIV-negative adults with no recently reported acute infections or vaccinations. Every donor was a Caucasian adult residing in Nashville, Tennessee, USA. CD4+ T cells were enriched by magnetic negative selection, after which naive cells were positively selected on CD45RA and the negative fraction was taken as the memory subset. Blood was obtained by leukapheresis, after which PBMCs were separated by Ficoll-Histopaque density gradient centrifugation and cryopreserved in liquid nitrogen vapor phase. Analytical flow cytometry was used to check the purity and quantity of every magnetically sorted T cell population. Each sorted fraction had its genomic DNA isolated and then quantified by UV absorbance on a Nanodrop 2000c.

This clonotype originated in a man younger than 35 in good health. The rearranged chain carries TRBV5-8 and TRBJ2-2, and 8 junction bases match TRBD2. The sequenced sample was naive CD4+ T cells sorted from blood. The label giving this sample's cell subset or site can be read as: CD45RA+ positively selected. The CDR3 protein sequence reads: CASSLAGVAGLNTGELFF. The DNA is TGTGCCAGCAGCTTGGCCGGAGTAGCGGGACTGAACACCGGGGAGCTGTTTTTT.